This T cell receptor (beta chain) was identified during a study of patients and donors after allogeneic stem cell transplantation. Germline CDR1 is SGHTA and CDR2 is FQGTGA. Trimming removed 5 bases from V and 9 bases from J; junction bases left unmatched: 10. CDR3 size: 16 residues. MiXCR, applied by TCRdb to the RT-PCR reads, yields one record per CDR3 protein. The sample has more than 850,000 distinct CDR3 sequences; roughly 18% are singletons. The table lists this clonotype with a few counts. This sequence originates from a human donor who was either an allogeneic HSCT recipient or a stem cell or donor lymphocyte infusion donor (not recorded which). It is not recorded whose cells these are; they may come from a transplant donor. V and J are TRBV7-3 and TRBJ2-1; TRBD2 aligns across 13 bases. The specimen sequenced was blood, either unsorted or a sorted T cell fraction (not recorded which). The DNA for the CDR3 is TGTGCCAGCAGCACTCCCCGGACTAGCGGGAGAGGTGAGCAGTTCTTC. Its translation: CASSTPRTSGRGEQFF.